This T cell receptor beta chain was obtained from a study of cytomegalovirus exposure and HLA in healthy donors. Study-wide points: Across donors, most TCRs were seen rarely, yet some public ones were widespread. The classifier reportedly diagnosed cytomegalovirus status with high specificity and sensitivity.

The validation cohort, a group of over a hundred subjects, included the donors and was separate from the roughly 620-subject first cohort. Libraries were prepared by immunoSEQ multiplex PCR; TCRdb keeps only in-frame clonotypes and omits some of them. The sample carries about 330,000 clones, around 87% recorded once. The sample holds a few counts of this clone. No antigen is known for it. Germline V gene data show CDR1 as SGHVS and CDR2 as FQNEAQ. This CDR3 spans 16 amino acids. V was clipped by 1 base and J by 5 bases; unmatched bases: 9. Input material: PBMCs. The genes are TRBV7-8 and TRBJ2-5, with 8 bases aligning to TRBD1. This clonotype was obtained from a woman aged 25 to 39 in good health and CMV-seropositive. The CDR3 sequence: CASSLEAGQGGETQYF. The CDR3 nucleotides are TGTGCCAGCAGCTTAGAGGCAGGACAGGGCGGGGAGACCCAGTACTTC.